This passage covers 24 T cell receptor beta chains from one sample sequenced in a study of graft-versus-host responses after intestinal transplantation. The table came from immunoSEQ multiplex PCR; TCRdb's copy has only in-frame clones and leaves some out. Among about 94,000 clones, 91% were seen once, and the ten largest hold approximately 0.48%. For these receptors, no antigen is known. This material consisted of unstimulated CD8+ T cells sorted from spleen or lymph node cells, taken before intestinal transplant. These receptor sequences come from a human donor who received an intestinal transplant.

This chain uses TRBV2 with TRBJ2-1, with TRBD2 identical over 8 bases. This CDR3 comprises 16 residues. Germline-derived CDR1 and CDR2 are SNHLY and FYNNEI. V lost 2 bases, J lost 7 bases, and 10 bases stayed unmatched. CDR3 residues: CASSEWLNGGENEQFF. DNA of the CDR3: TGTGCCAGCAGTGAATGGTTAAACGGGGGGGAAAATGAGCAGTTCTTC.

The chain combines TRBV4-1 with TRBJ1-2, with 10 bases matching TRBD1. From germline, CDR1 is MGHRA and CDR2 YSYEKL. This CDR3 has 15 amino acids. Trimming cost V 3 bases and J 6 bases; bases outside gene matches: 7. The CDR3 sequence: CASSHGRGTGDGYTF. The CDR3 DNA reads TGCGCCAGCAGCCATGGTCGAGGGACAGGGGATGGCTACACCTTC.

This rearrangement joins TRBV7-9 to TRBJ2-1, with D perhaps matching TRBD2 (6 bases). The CDR3 consists of 14 residues. V dropped 4 bases and J dropped 6 bases, with 13 bases sitting between them. Germline CDR1 and CDR2: SEHNR and FQNEAQ (reference sequence). The chain's CDR3 is CASSSMDYSNEQFF. The DNA for the CDR3 is TGTGCCAGCAGCTCAATGGACTACTCCAATGAGCAGTTCTTC.

This chain's CDR3 is CASSQGQGAETEAFF. The DNA of the CDR3 is TGCGCCAGCAGCCAAGGACAGGGGGCGGAAACTGAAGCTTTCTTT. V and J are TRBV4-3 and TRBJ1-1; 10 nucleotides align to TRBD1. Germline CDR1 reads LGHNA; CDR2 reads YSLEER. The CDR3 has 15 amino acids. The V and J ends lost 1 base and 5 bases, in that order; junction bases with no gene match: 4.

The V and J genes are TRBV5-4 and TRBJ1-1; 7 bases line up with TRBD1. Germline CDR1 SGHNT, CDR2 YYREEE (reference sequence). There are 14 residues in the CDR3. Germline trimming cut 2 bases from V and 1 base from J; bases unmatched to any gene: 2. Here the CDR3 reads CASSFRTGNTEAFF. The CDR3 nucleotides read TGTGCCAGCAGCTTTAGGACAGGGAACACTGAAGCTTTCTTT.

The genes are TRBV5-1 and TRBJ1-5, with a weak D call TRBD1 (5 bases). The ends were cut back, 0 bases at V and 4 bases at J, with 11 bases in the middle. Germline V gives CDR1 SGHRS, CDR2 YFSETQ. The CDR3 loop spans 15 amino acids. As DNA, the CDR3 is TGCGCCAGCAGCTTGGTGTGGGGGGGTAATCAGCCCCAGCATTTT. As protein: CASSLVWGGNQPQHF.

A single count supports this clone. This rearrangement joins TRBV19 to TRBJ1-5, with 8 positions matching TRBD1. V was pared by 4 bases and J by 6 bases, with 5 bases of the junction left unmatched. The CDR3 consists of 14 residues. Looked up from germline, CDR1 is LNHDA and CDR2 is SQIVND (reference sequence). Here the CDR3 reads CASSTGQGSQPQHF. For the CDR3, the DNA is TGTGCCAGTAGTACCGGACAGGGAAGTCAGCCCCAGCATTTT.

The DNA for the CDR3 is TGTGCCAGCAGCTTGGGAGGGGGATCGACTGAAGCTTTCTTT. It specifies CASSLGGGSTEAFF. V usage is TRBV5-6 and J usage is TRBJ1-1; possible D gene TRBD1, 6 bases. Trimming pared 0 bases from V and 5 bases from J, leaving 11 bases between. The CDR3 is 14 amino acids. Germline-derived CDR1 and CDR2 are SGHDT and YYEEEE. Full variable domain (remainder filled in from reference TRBV5-6 and TRBJ1-1): DAGVTQSPTHLIKTRGQQVTLRCSPKSGHDTVSWYQQALGQGPQFIFQYYEEEERQRGNFPDRFSGHQFPNYSSELNVNALLLGDSALYLCASSLGGGSTEAFFGQGTRLTVV.

The chain recombines TRBV27 with TRBJ2-7, with D possibly matching TRBD1 (6 bases). CDR3 length: 15 residues. Looked up from germline, CDR1 is MNHEY and CDR2 is SMNVEV (reference sequence). With 7 bases removed from V and 0 bases from J, the gap between germline ends came to 16 bases. CDR3 coding DNA: TGTGCCAGCACCGGACGACAGGAAGGCTCCTACGAGCAGTACTTC. It encodes CASTGRQEGSYEQYF.

The rearrangement joins TRBV9 to TRBJ1-2; 8 nucleotides line up with TRBD1. This CDR3 contains 14 residues. Germline assignment: CDR1 SGDLS and CDR2 YYNGEE. The junction had 8 bases not matched to a gene; V was cut back by 3 bases and J by 7 bases. Written as DNA, the CDR3 is TGTGCCAGCAGCGATACTCCAGGGGGCGTTGGCTACACCTTC. This codes for CASSDTPGGVGYTF. The variable domain in full, with the rest retrieved from reference TRBV9 and TRBJ1-2, is DSGVTQTPKHLITATGQRVTLRCSPRSGDLSVYWYQQSLDQGLQFLIQYYNGEERAKGNILERFSAQQFPDLHSELNLSSLELGDSALYFCASSDTPGGVGYTFGSGTRLTVV.

The rearrangement uses TRBV2 and TRBJ2-5; 10 bases match TRBD1. After removal of 6 bases from V and 2 bases from J, the junction contained 0 bases not matched to a gene. The CDR3 runs 13 residues. In germline, CDR1 is SNHLY, CDR2 FYNNEI. CDR3 DNA sequence: TGTGCCAGCAGGGGACAGGGGCAAGAGACCCAGTACTTC. Translating it yields CASRGQGQETQYF.

This clone was observed a few times. The chain links TRBV5-6 to TRBJ2-7; D call uncertain. The CDR3 runs 14 residues. V lost 2 bases and J 2 bases, leaving 11 bases between the germline ends. Germline lookup yields CDR1 SGHDT and CDR2 YYEEEE. CDR3 residues: CASSFLTSTYEQYF. The CDR3 DNA is TGTGCCAGCAGCTTCCTTACGAGCACCTACGAGCAGTACTTC.

This clone was seen a handful of times. This CDR3 reads CASSHRTSGPYEQYF. The CDR3 DNA is TGTGCCAGCAGCCATCGAACTAGCGGTCCCTACGAGCAGTACTTC. This sequence joins TRBV4-2 and TRBJ2-7; 8 bases are a match to TRBD2. Looked up from germline, CDR1 is LGHNA and CDR2 is YNFKEQ. With 3 bases clipped from V and 2 bases from J, the junction kept 6 bases outside the gene matches. The CDR3 contains 15 residues.

The V gene is TRBV27, the J gene TRBJ1-2, with D possibly being TRBD1 (6 bases). The CDR3 loop spans 14 amino acids. Germline CDR1 MNHEY, CDR2 SMNVEV (reference sequence). Trimming stripped 5 bases from V and 2 bases from J, with 12 bases between. The CDR3 nucleotides read TGTGCCAGCAGTCCGCAGGGGAAAAACTATGGCTACACCTTC. Translation gives CASSPQGKNYGYTF.

This sequence joins TRBV2 and TRBJ1-6; unclear D gene. This CDR3 comprises 11 residues. Trimming stripped 6 bases from V and 6 bases from J, with 3 bases between. Germline V gene data show CDR1 as SNHLY and CDR2 as FYNNEI. The CDR3 spells CASSSNSPLHF. The CDR3 region has the DNA TGTGCCAGCAGCTCTAATTCACCCCTCCACTTT.

The chain couples TRBV2 to TRBJ2-2; D may be TRBD1 (6 bases). Germline V lookup: CDR1 SNHLY, CDR2 FYNNEI. This CDR3 is 16 amino acids long. V lost 7 bases and J lost 1, with 16 bases in between. CDR3 coding DNA: TGTGCCAGCATAAATGCAGACAGGCGGAACACCGGGGAGCTGTTTTTT. It is translated as CASINADRRNTGELFF.

The J gene is TRBJ2-3, the V gene TRBV30, with 12 bases fitting TRBD2. Looked up from germline, CDR1 is GTSNPN and CDR2 is SVGIG (reference sequence). CDR3 length: 14 amino acids. With V trimmed by 5 bases and J by 2 bases, 2 bases remained unmatched. The CDR3 DNA reads TGTGCCTGGGGACTAGCGGGAAACACAGATACGCAGTATTTT. It specifies CAWGLAGNTDTQYF. Full variable domain (remainder filled in from reference TRBV30 and TRBJ2-3): SQTIHQWPATLVQPVGSPLSLECTVEGTSNPNLYWYRQAAGRGLQLLFYSVGIGQISSEVPQNLSASRPQDRQFILSSKKLLLSDSGFYLCAWGLAGNTDTQYFGPGTRLTVL.

This chain uses TRBV6-1 with TRBJ2-2; TRBD2 aligns across 13 bases. The germline V gene encodes CDR1 MNHNS and CDR2 SASEGT. CDR3 length equals 17 residues. Unmatched junction bases numbered 7, after V lost 2 bases and J lost 7 bases. CDR3 bases: TGTGCCAGCAGTGAAAGGGAGGGGACTAGCGGGATCGGGGAGCTGTTTTTT. Protein sequence: CASSEREGTSGIGELFF.

The V gene is TRBV10-3, the J gene TRBJ2-7; 11 bases line up with TRBD1. J lost 2 bases, V lost 5 bases, and 2 bases had no gene match. The CDR3 sequence is 14 residues long. Germline V gene lookup returns CDR1 ENHRY and CDR2 SYGVKD. DNA for the CDR3: TGTGCCATCAGTATGGGACAGGGGGCCTACGAGCAGTACTTC. Its protein product is CAISMGQGAYEQYF.

This chain joins TRBV2 and TRBJ2-4, with 8 nucleotides matching TRBD1. Germline CDR1 SNHLY, CDR2 FYNNEI. The J segment lost 0 bases and the V segment lost 4 bases, leaving 8 bases of the junction unmatched. The CDR3 contains 17 residues. The CDR3 loop reads CASSVRQGASAKNIQYF. The CDR3, as DNA: TGTGCCAGCAGTGTTCGGCAGGGGGCTTCAGCCAAAAACATTCAGTACTTC.

The genes are TRBV5-1 and TRBJ2-2; 11 bases map to TRBD1. The V gene's germline CDR1 is SGHRS and CDR2 YFSETQ. J was trimmed by 6 bases and V by 3 bases; bases with no gene match: 4. This CDR3 comprises 15 residues. In DNA, the CDR3 is TGCGCCAGCAGCTGGGGACAGGGGGGAGCCGGGGAGCTGTTTTTT. Encoded protein: CASSWGQGGAGELFF.

J is TRBJ1-5 and V is TRBV5-8, with D possibly TRBD1 on 5 matching bases. Trimming cost V 1 base and J 5 bases, with 10 bases left between them. This CDR3 is built from 14 residues. Germline V gene sequence: CDR1 SGHTS, CDR2 YDEGEE. This CDR3 reads CASSLLQGHQPQHF. CDR3 DNA sequence: TGTGCCAGCAGCTTGTTGCAGGGTCATCAGCCCCAGCATTTT.

The chain combines TRBV4-1 with TRBJ1-1; 7 bases line up with TRBD1. Germline CDR1 reads MGHRA; CDR2 reads YSYEKL. This CDR3 has 14 amino acids. Trimming removed 2 bases from V and 3 bases from J; junction bases left unmatched: 3. CDR3 bases: TGCGCCAGCAGCCAATACAGGGGAGACACTGAAGCTTTCTTT. Translated, it gives CASSQYRGDTEAFF.

The V call is TRBV27, the J call TRBJ2-7; possibly TRBD1 for D (5 bases). This CDR3 is 12 amino acids long. The V gene's germline CDR1 is MNHEY and CDR2 SMNVEV (reference sequence). V lost 8 bases to trimming and J lost 4 bases, with 12 bases between them. The CDR3 DNA follows: TGTGCCAGCTCTAAGGGGATTTACGAGCAGTACTTC. This gives the protein CASSKGIYEQYF.